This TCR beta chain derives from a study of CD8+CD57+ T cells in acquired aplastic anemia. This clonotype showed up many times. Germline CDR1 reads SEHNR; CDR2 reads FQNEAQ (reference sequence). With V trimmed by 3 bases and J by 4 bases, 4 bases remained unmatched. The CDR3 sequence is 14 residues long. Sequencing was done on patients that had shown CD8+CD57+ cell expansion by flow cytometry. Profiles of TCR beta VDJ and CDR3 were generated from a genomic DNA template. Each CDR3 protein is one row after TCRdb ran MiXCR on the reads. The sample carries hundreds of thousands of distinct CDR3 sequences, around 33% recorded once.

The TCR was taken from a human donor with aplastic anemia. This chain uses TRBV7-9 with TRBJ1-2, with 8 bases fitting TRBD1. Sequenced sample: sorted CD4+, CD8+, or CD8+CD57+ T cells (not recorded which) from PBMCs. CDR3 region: CASSFGQGGYGYTF. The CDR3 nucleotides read TGTGCCAGCAGCTTCGGACAGGGAGGCTATGGCTACACCTTC.